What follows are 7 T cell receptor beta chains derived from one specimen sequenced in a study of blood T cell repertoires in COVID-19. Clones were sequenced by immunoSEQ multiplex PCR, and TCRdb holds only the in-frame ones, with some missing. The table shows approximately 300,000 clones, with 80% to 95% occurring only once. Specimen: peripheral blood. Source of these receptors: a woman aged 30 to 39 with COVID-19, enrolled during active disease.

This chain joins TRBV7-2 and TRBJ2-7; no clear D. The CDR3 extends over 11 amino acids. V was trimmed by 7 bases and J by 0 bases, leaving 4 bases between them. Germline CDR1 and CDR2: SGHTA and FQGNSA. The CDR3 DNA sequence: TGTGCCAGCACCTCCTCCTACGAGCAGTACTTC. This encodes CASTSSYEQYF.

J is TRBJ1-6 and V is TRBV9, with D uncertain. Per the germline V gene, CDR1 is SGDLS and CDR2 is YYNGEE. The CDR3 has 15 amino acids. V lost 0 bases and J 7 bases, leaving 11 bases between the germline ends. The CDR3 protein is CASSVGAGGNSPLHF. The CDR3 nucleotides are TGTGCCAGCAGCGTAGGAGCCGGCGGAAATTCACCCCTCCACTTT.

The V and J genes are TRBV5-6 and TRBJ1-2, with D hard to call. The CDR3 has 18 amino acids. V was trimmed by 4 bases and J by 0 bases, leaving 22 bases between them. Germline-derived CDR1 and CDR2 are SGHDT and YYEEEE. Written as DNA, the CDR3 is TGTGCCAGCAGCCCTAACTCGTCCCCGTCCCGAGCTAACTATGGCTACACCTTC. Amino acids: CASSPNSSPSRANYGYTF.

This CDR3 reads CASSQQGQGLGYTF. In DNA, the CDR3 is TGCGCCAGCAGCCAACAAGGACAGGGCTTGGGCTACACCTTC. This chain uses TRBV4-1 with TRBJ1-2; 8 bases align to TRBD1. CDR1 and CDR2 from the germline V gene are MGHRA and YSYEKL. V lost 2 bases and J lost 8; bases outside the gene matches: 7. The CDR3 length is 14 residues.

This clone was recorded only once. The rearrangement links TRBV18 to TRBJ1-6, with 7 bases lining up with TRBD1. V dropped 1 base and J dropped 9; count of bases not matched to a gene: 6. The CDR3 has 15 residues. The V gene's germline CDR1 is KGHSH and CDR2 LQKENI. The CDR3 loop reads CASSPLEGASSPLHF. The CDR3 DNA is TGTGCCAGCTCACCACTCGAGGGGGCGAGTTCACCCCTCCACTTT.

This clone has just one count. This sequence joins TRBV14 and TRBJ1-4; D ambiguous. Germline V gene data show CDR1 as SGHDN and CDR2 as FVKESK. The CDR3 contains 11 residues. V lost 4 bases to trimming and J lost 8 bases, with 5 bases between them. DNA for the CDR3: TGTGCCAGCAGCCGAGGCGAAAAACTGTTTTTT. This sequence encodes CASSRGEKLFF.

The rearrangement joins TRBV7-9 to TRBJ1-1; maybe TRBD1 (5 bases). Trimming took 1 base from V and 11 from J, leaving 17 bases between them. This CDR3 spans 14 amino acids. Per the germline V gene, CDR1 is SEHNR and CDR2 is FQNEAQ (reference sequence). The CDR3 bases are TGTGCCAGCAGCTTAGGTGGTCAGGGAGGTACTGCTTTCTTT. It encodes CASSLGGQGGTAFF.